This is a list of T cell receptor beta chains from one sample in a study of response to subunit inactivated influenza vaccine. TCRdb analysed the RT-PCR reads with MiXCR anew, one entry per CDR3 protein. This sample carries about 780,000 distinct CDR3 sequences, around 20% of them seen once, and the ten largest clones take roughly a tenth. The sample consisted of PBMCs from blood, taken 5 days after vaccination. The receptors come from a man aged 45-65 years who received an inactivated influenza vaccine. The CDR3 runs from the conserved cysteine through the conserved F or W. Fields, in order: V gene, CDR3 protein.

V gene: TRBV20-1; CDR3 protein: CSARDGGTALVEQFF
V gene: TRBV20-1; CDR3 protein: CSAREGTGYGYTF
V gene: TRBV12-3/TRBV12-4; CDR3 protein: CASRRTGVQTGELFF
V gene: TRBV4-3; CDR3 protein: CASSQWVSAGEQFF
V gene: TRBV20-1; CDR3 protein: CSATGQGSYSNQPQHF
V gene: TRBV5-1; CDR3 protein: CASRKDRYTGGRTDTQYF
V gene: TRBV6-5; CDR3 protein: CASSYTGTDTQYF
V gene: TRBV12-3/TRBV12-4; CDR3 protein: CASSNSGTKGVQPQHF
V gene: TRBV9; CDR3 protein: CASRATGGIYEQYF
V gene: TRBV11-2; CDR3 protein: CASSAFVDSYEQYF
V gene: TRBV20-1; CDR3 protein: CSATTPSDHTDTQYF
V gene: TRBV20-1; CDR3 protein: CSARTGLEEKLFF
V gene: TRBV20-1; CDR3 protein: CSAGGRGYSGDTQYF
V gene: TRBV27; CDR3 protein: CASSPLTGRGNQPQHF
V gene: TRBV5-1; CDR3 protein: CASSLGTPGGIYEQFF
V gene: TRBV7-3; CDR3 protein: CASSPRGGWDTQYF
V gene: TRBV1; CDR3 protein: CTSSHTLLGGTDTQYF
V gene: TRBV18; CDR3 protein: CASSTLTGQMNTEAFF
V gene: TRBV6-2/TRBV6-3; CDR3 protein: CASSLPGPPRETQYF
V gene: TRBV28; CDR3 protein: CASRKRGGYEQYF
V gene: TRBV7-2; CDR3 protein: CASSYFSSSYNEQFF
V gene: TRBV15; CDR3 protein: CATSRASRPEYGGELFF
V gene: TRBV11-2; CDR3 protein: CASRSDEQFF
V gene: TRBV20-1; CDR3 protein: CSAVGSNEQFF
V gene: TRBV7-2; CDR3 protein: CASSLTGVKNIQYF
V gene: TRBV6-2/TRBV6-3; CDR3 protein: CASSNPGLIWDTQYF
V gene: TRBV29-1; CDR3 protein: CSVETARAKYNEQFF
V gene: TRBV7-8; CDR3 protein: CASSPFQGTTSYNEQFF
V gene: TRBV20-1; CDR3 protein: CSAGQQNQPQHF
V gene: TRBV20-1; CDR3 protein: CSARAYGYTF
V gene: TRBV10-2; CDR3 protein: CASSGTTNTGELFF
V gene: TRBV20-1; CDR3 protein: CSARGGLANADTQYF
V gene: TRBV6-1; CDR3 protein: CASSGLQGSGANVLTF
V gene: TRBV7-2; CDR3 protein: CASRTGPANTEAFF
V gene: TRBV12-3/TRBV12-4; CDR3 protein: CASSYGLAQETQYF
V gene: TRBV7-9; CDR3 protein: CASSRNGPPYEQYF
V gene: TRBV7-2; CDR3 protein: CASSSPMKGRKNIQYF
V gene: TRBV12-3/TRBV12-4; CDR3 protein: CASSFSSRNQPQHF
V gene: TRBV12-3/TRBV12-4; CDR3 protein: CASSLQGKNQPQHF
V gene: TRBV30; CDR3 protein: CAWSTGPGPYEQYF
V gene: TRBV4-3; CDR3 protein: CASSQDLTGSDIQYF
V gene: TRBV20-1; CDR3 protein: CSAQGIAASETQYF
V gene: TRBV6-2/TRBV6-3; CDR3 protein: CASSPGPWSYNEQFF
V gene: TRBV5-6; CDR3 protein: CASSLWQGAVTEAFF
V gene: TRBV6-5; CDR3 protein: CASSYFGGSFTEQYF